These 12 T cell receptor beta chains were all obtained from the same sample, sequenced in a study of blood T cell repertoires in COVID-19. Here immunoSEQ multiplex PCR was the method, and the copy in TCRdb shows in-frame clones only, minus some. Of approximately 180,000 clones listed, around 80% were seen once; the top ten hold over 7.5%. Sequenced material: peripheral blood. The receptor set was obtained from an older woman with acute or convalescent COVID-19.

This clone was found a few times. The chain uses TRBV19 and TRBJ1-4; D is perhaps TRBD1 (5 bases). The CDR3 covers 16 residues. The germline V gene has CDR1 LNHDA and CDR2 SQIVND (reference sequence). Trimming removed 3 bases from V and 1 base from J, with 12 bases in between. The CDR3 protein is CASSIPGRGTNEKLFF. Written as DNA, the CDR3 is TGTGCCAGTAGTATCCCAGGGAGGGGAACTAATGAAAAACTGTTTTTT. The full variable domain, completed using reference TRBV19 and TRBJ1-4, is DGGITQSPKYLFRKEGQNVTLSCEQNLNHDAMYWYRQDPGQGLRLIYYSQIVNDFQKGDIAEGYSVSREKKESFPLTVTSAQKNPTAFYLCASSIPGRGTNEKLFFGSGTQLSVL.

J is TRBJ1-6 and V is TRBV28, with 9 positions matching TRBD1. Germline lookup yields CDR1 MDHEN and CDR2 SYDVKM. The junction had 8 bases not matched to a gene; V was cut back by 0 bases and J by 14 bases. The CDR3 spans 15 residues. The CDR3: CASSLWGQGPRSLHF. The DNA for the CDR3 is TGTGCCAGCAGTTTATGGGGACAGGGACCTAGATCCCTCCACTTT.

V and J are TRBV7-8 and TRBJ1-1; the D is unclear. Germline CDR1 reads SGHVS; CDR2 reads FQNEAQ. The CDR3 is 13 amino acids. V shed 2 bases and J shed 6 bases, with 10 bases lying between them. The CDR3 sequence: CASSLNRQAEAFF. CDR3 nucleotides: TGTGCCAGCAGCTTAAATCGGCAGGCTGAAGCTTTCTTT.

The chain employs TRBV29-1 and TRBJ1-2; D is unclear. There are 12 residues in the CDR3. The V and J ends lost 0 bases and 6 bases respectively, with 8 bases between them. Germline V gives CDR1 SQVTM, CDR2 ANQGSEA. CDR3 DNA sequence: TGCAGCGTTGAAGATAATGAGGATGGCTACACCTTC. Its translation: CSVEDNEDGYTF. The whole variable domain, filled in from reference TRBV29-1 and TRBJ1-2, reads SAVISQKPSRDICQRGTSLTIQCQVDSQVTMMFWYRQQPGQSLTLIATANQGSEATYESGFVIDKFPISRPNLTFSTLTVSNMSPEDSSIYLCSVEDNEDGYTFGSGTRLTVV.

The CDR3 sequence: CASTRTGKVTEAFF. The CDR3 DNA is TGTGCCAGCACTAGGACAGGTAAAGTGACTGAAGCTTTCTTT. The gene calls are TRBV28 and TRBJ1-1, with 7 bases fitting TRBD1. Per germline, CDR1 MDHEN and CDR2 SYDVKM. Trimming at V came to 7 bases and at J to 5 bases, leaving 10 bases not matched to a gene. The CDR3 has 14 amino acids.

V and J are TRBV13 and TRBJ2-7; 9 bases fit TRBD1. Germline V gene sequence: CDR1 PRHDT, CDR2 FYEKMQ (reference sequence). With 5 bases clipped from V and 5 bases from J, the junction kept 7 bases outside the gene matches. CDR3 length: 14 residues. CDR3 sequence reads: CASSPGTGYHEQYF. CDR3 coding DNA: TGTGCCAGCAGCCCAGGGACAGGGTATCACGAGCAGTACTTC.

The rearrangement links TRBV5-1 to TRBJ2-3; TRBD1 might be the D (6 bases). Germline CDR1 is SGHRS and CDR2 is YFSETQ. V gave up 4 bases and J gave up 2 bases, with 11 bases separating them. This CDR3 region has 14 residues. CDR3 residues: CASSKGQSTDTQYF. CDR3 coding DNA: TGCGCCAGCAGCAAAGGACAGTCCACAGATACGCAGTATTTT.

This clone was observed once. V and J are TRBV19 and TRBJ2-7, with TRBD2 as a possible D gene (6 bases). The CDR3 is 14 residues long. Trimming pared 1 base from V and 4 bases from J, leaving 11 bases between. CDR1 and CDR2 from the germline V gene are LNHDA and SQIVND (reference sequence). The CDR3 here is CASSIGIRGYEQYF. The CDR3 DNA is TGTGCCAGTAGTATAGGGATCCGGGGGTACGAGCAGTACTTC.

The CDR3 is CASSTVSYEQYF. DNA for the CDR3: TGTGCCAGCAGTACAGTGTCCTACGAGCAGTACTTC. The chain uses TRBV28 and TRBJ2-7, with D hard to call. CDR1 and CDR2 from the germline V gene are MDHEN and SYDVKM. The CDR3 length is 12 residues. Trimming cost V 5 bases and J 1 base, with 6 bases left between them.

This clone is a singleton in its sample. The chain is built from TRBV27 and TRBJ2-7; 8 positions match TRBD1. Looked up from germline, CDR1 is MNHEY and CDR2 is SMNVEV (reference sequence). J lost 2 bases, V lost 3 bases, and 6 bases had no gene match. This CDR3 comprises 15 residues. This CDR3 is CASSFSPGQAYEQYF. The CDR3 bases are TGTGCCAGCAGTTTTTCACCGGGACAGGCCTACGAGCAGTACTTC.

The table lists this clone with a few counts. V and J are TRBV5-4 and TRBJ1-4; D ambiguous. The CDR3 consists of 12 residues. Germline CDR1 is SGHNT and CDR2 is YYREEE (reference sequence). V was shortened by 1 base and J by 8 bases, with 6 bases between the two germline ends. The CDR3 region is CASSLLGEKLFF. The DNA for the CDR3 is TGTGCCAGCAGCTTGTTGGGCGAAAAACTGTTTTTT.

This clone was seen only a few times. The chain carries TRBV9 and TRBJ1-6, with TRBD1 matching 7 bases. Trimming took 3 bases from V and 7 from J; bases not matched to a gene: 7. The CDR3 length is 15 residues. The germline V gene encodes CDR1 SGDLS and CDR2 YYNGEE. CDR3 sequence: CASSAGTVRNSPLHF. CDR3 in DNA: TGTGCCAGCAGCGCCGGGACAGTAAGAAATTCACCCCTCCACTTT.